This T cell receptor (beta chain) was captured by sequencing in a study of T cell repertoires in cytomegalovirus infection. This clonotype showed up many times. Its target is unknown. Germline V CDR1 and CDR2: MNHNS, SASEGT. The J segment lost 4 bases and the V segment lost 7 bases, leaving 5 bases of the junction unmatched. The length of the CDR3 is 15 residues. TCRdb redid the calling of the reads with MiXCR, one entry per CDR3 protein. Of hundreds of thousands of distinct CDR3 sequences in the sample, 20% to 30% are singletons; the top ten hold 8%. Study findings and constraints: The ex vivo response showed dominance by HLA-C-restricted CMV-specific TCR beta clonotypes.

This TCR derives from a human donor in good health (CMV status not recorded). Some clones in this sample may be carry-over from other donors' samples. The chain is built from TRBV6-1 and TRBJ2-3; TRBD2 matches 13 bases. Sequenced: CD8+ T cells from PBMCs. CDR3 DNA: TGTGCCAGCACAACCGGGACTAGCGGGGCAGATACGCAGTATTTT. Protein: CASTTGTSGADTQYF.